This is a list of T cell receptor beta chains from one sample in a study of metastatic and nonmetastatic thyroid tumors. TCRdb reprocessed the PCR reads via MiXCR. The sample holds approximately 28,000 clones; over 15% are singletons and the top ten take around 6.5%. The sample was blood. Source of these receptors: a male donor with papillary thyroid cancer or a benign thyroid nodule (not recorded which). Some clones in this sample may be carry-over from other donors' samples. Each CDR3 is given with its conserved first and last residue. The D gene is left open where the match is weak. Size tells how often a clone was seen (once, few, many) or the class of an expanded clone, and some rows leave it out.

cdr3_nt cdr3_aa j_call d_call v_call clone_size
TGTGCCAGCAGCCAAGATGTGGCCATCTACACCGGGGAGCTGTTTTTT CASSQDVAIYTGELFF TRBJ2-2 - TRBV3-1 many
TGCGCCAGCAGCGGGGACAGGGGCACAGATACGCAGTATTTT CASSGDRGTDTQYF TRBJ2-3 TRBD1 TRBV5-1 many
TGCGCCAGCAGCCAAGTCGGCGGCCTCTCCTACGAGCAGTACTTC CASSQVGGLSYEQYF TRBJ2-7 - TRBV4-1 many
TGTGCCAGCAGTTTAAGGGGCAGGGGGCGAACACTTAATTCACCCCTCCACTTT CASSLRGRGRTLNSPLHF TRBJ1-6 TRBD1 TRBV27 medium-sized
TGCGCCAGCAGCTTGGGAAGGGCGGGTGAGCAGTACTTC CASSLGRAGEQYF TRBJ2-7 - TRBV5-1 medium-sized
TGTGCCTGGAGTTCCGGGGGAAATTCACCCCTCCACTTT CAWSSGGNSPLHF TRBJ1-6 - TRBV30 many
TGTGCCAGCATTTTTCTAGCGGCCCCCTATAGCACAGATACGCAGTATTTT CASIFLAAPYSTDTQYF TRBJ2-3 TRBD2 TRBV28 few
TGTGCCAGCACGCGGGACAGGGGGCGCAGTACTGAAGCTTTCTTT CASTRDRGRSTEAFF TRBJ1-1 TRBD1 TRBV5-6 once
TGCAGTGGCTTGACAGGGTACAGCTTTAATGAGCAGTTCTTC CSGLTGYSFNEQFF TRBJ2-1 TRBD1 TRBV20-1 -
TGTGCCAGCAGTCCTGGGGGTACAGGGGTATATGGCTACACCTTC CASSPGGTGVYGYTF TRBJ1-2 TRBD1 TRBV12-3/TRBV12-4 few